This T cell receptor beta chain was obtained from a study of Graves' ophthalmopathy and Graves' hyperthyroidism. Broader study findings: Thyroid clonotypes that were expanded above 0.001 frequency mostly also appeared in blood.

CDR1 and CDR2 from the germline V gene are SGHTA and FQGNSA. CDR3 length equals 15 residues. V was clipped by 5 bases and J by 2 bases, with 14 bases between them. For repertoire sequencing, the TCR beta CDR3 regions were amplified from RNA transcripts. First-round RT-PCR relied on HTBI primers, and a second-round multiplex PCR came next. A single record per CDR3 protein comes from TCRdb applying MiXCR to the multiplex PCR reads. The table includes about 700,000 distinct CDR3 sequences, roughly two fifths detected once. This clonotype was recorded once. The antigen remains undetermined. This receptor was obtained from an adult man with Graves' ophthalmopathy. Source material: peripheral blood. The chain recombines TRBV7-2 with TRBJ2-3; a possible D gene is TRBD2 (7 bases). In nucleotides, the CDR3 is TGTGCCAGCAGCCCAGGAGGGGGGGCCACAGATACGCAGTATTTT. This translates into CASSPGGGATDTQYF.